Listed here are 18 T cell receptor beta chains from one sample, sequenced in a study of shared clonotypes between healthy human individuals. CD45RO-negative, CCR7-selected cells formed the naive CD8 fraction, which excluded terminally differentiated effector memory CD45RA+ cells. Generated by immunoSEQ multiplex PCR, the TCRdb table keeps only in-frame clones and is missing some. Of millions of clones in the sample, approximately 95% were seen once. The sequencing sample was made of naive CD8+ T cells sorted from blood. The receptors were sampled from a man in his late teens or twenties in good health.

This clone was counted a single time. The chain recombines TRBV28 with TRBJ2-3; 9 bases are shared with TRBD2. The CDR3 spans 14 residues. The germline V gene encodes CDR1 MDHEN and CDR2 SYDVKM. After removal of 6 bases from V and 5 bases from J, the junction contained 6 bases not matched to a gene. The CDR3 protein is CASSPRGGGDTQYF. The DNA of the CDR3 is TGTGCCAGCAGCCCGCGGGGGGGCGGAGATACGCAGTATTTT.

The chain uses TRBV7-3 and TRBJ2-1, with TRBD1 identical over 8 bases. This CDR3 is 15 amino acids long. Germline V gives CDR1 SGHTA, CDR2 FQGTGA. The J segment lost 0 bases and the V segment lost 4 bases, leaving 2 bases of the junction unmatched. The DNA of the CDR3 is TGTGCCAGCAGCTCAACAGGGGGCTCCTACAATGAGCAGTTCTTC. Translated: CASSSTGGSYNEQFF. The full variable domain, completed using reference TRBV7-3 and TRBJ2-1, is GAGVSQTPSNKVTEKGKYVELRCDPISGHTALYWYRQSLGQGPEFLIYFQGTGAADDSGLPNDRFFAVRPEGSVSTLKIQRTERGDSAVYLCASSSTGGSYNEQFFGPGTRLTVL.

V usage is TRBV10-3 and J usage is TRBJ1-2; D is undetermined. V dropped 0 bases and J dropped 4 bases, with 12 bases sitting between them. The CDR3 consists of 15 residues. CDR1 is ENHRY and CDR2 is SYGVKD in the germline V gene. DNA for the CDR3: TGTGCCATCAGTGAGTCGGACGGATTTCTCTATGGCTACACCTTC. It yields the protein CAISESDGFLYGYTF.

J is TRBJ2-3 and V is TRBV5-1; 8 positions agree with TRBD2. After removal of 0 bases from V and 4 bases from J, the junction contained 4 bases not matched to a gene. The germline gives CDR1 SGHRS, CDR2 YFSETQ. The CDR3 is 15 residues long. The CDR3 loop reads CASSLGTSFADTQYF. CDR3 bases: TGCGCCAGCAGCTTGGGGACTAGCTTCGCAGATACGCAGTATTTT.

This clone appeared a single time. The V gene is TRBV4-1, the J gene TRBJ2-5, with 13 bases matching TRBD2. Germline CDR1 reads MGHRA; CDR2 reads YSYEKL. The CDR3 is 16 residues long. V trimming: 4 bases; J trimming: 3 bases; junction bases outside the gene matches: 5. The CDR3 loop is CASSPWTSGSKETQYF. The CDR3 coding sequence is TGCGCCAGCAGCCCTTGGACTAGCGGGAGCAAAGAGACCCAGTACTTC.

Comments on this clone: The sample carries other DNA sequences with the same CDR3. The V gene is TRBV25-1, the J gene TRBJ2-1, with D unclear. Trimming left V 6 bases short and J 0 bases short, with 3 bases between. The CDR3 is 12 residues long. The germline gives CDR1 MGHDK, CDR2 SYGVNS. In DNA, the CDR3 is TGTGCCAGCAGGAGCTCCTACAATGAGCAGTTCTTC. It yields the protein CASRSSYNEQFF.

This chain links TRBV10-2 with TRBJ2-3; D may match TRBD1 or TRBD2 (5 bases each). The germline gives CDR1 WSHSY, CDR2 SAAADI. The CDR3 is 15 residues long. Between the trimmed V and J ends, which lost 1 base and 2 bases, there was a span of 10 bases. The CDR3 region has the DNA TGCGCCAGCAGTGAGTGGGACGGCCTCACAGATACGCAGTATTTT. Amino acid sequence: CASSEWDGLTDTQYF.

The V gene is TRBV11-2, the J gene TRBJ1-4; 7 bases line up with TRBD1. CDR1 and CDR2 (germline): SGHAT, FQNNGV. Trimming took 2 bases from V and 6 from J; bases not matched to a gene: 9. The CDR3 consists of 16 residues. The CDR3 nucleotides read TGTGCCAGCAGCTTAAGTGTACGAGGGGGCTATGAAAAACTGTTTTTT. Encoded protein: CASSLSVRGGYEKLFF.

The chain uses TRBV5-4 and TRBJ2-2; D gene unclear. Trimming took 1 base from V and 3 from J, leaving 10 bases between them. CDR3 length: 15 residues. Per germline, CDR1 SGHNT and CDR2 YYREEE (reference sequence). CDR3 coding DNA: TGTGCCAGCAGCTTGAATAGTCGTTACACCGGGGAGCTGTTTTTT. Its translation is CASSLNSRYTGELFF.

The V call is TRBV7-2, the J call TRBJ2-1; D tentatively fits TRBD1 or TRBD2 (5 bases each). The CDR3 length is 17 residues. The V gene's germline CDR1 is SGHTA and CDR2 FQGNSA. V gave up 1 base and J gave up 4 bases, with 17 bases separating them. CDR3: CASSLEVGPSGYNEQFF. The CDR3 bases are TGTGCCAGCAGCTTAGAGGTGGGGCCCAGCGGATACAATGAGCAGTTCTTC.

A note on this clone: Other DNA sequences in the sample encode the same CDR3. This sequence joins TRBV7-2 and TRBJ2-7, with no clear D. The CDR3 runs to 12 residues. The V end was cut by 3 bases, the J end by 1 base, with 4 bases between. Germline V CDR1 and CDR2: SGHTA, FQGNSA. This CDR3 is CASSLTSYEQYF. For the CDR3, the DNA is TGTGCCAGCAGCTTGACTTCCTACGAGCAGTACTTC.

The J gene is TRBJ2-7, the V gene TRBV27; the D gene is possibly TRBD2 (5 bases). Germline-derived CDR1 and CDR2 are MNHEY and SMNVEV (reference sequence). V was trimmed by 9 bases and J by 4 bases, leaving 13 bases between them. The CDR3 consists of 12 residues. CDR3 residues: CASGSGKYEQYF. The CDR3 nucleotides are TGTGCCAGTGGGAGTGGGAAATACGAGCAGTACTTC.

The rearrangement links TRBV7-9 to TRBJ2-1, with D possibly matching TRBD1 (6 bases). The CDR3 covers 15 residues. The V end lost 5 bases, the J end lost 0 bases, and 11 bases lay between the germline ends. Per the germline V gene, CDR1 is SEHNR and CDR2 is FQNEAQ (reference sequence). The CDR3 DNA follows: TGTGCCAGCAGCAGGACAGAAAGCTCCTACAATGAGCAGTTCTTC. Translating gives CASSRTESSYNEQFF. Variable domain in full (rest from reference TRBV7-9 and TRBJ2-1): DTGVSQNPRHKITKRGQNVTFRCDPISEHNRLYWYRQTLGQGPEFLTYFQNEAQLEKSRLLSDRFSAERPKGSFSTLEIQRTEQGDSAMYLCASSRTESSYNEQFFGPGTRLTVL.

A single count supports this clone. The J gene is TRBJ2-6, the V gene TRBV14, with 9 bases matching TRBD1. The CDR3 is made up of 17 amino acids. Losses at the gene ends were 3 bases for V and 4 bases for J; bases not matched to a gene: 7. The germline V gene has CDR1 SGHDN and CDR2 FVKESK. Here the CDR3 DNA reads TGTGCCAGCAGCCAGGCACAGGGGGCGGACGGGGCCAACGTCCTGACTTTC. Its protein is CASSQAQGADGANVLTF.

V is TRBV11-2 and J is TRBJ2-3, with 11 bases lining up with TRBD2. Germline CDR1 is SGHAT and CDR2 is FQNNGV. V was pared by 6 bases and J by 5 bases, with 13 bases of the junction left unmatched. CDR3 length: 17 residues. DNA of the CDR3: TGTGCCAGCAGTCATTATGGGATTAGCGGGGGGGAAGATACGCAGTATTTT. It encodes CASSHYGISGGEDTQYF.

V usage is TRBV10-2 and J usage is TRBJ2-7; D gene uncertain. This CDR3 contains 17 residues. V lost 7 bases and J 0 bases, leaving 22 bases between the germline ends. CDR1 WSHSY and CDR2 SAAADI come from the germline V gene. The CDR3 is CASIGQALIKNSYEQYF. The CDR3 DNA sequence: TGCGCCAGCATAGGGCAGGCCCTCATTAAAAACTCCTACGAGCAGTACTTC.

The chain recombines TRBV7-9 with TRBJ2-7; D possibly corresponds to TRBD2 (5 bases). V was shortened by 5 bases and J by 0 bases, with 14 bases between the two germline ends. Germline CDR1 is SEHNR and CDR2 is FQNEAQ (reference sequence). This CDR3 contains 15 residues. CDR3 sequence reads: CASSTGVIPSYEQYF. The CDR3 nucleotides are TGTGCCAGCAGCACCGGGGTGATCCCCTCCTACGAGCAGTACTTC.

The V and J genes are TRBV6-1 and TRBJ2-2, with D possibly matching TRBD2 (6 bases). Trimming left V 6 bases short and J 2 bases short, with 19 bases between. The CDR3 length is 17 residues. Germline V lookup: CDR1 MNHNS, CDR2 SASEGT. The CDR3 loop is CASREFPGTGNTGELFF. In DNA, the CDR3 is TGTGCCAGCAGAGAATTTCCCGGGACTGGCAACACCGGGGAGCTGTTTTTT.